These 5 T cell receptor beta chains were sequenced from one sample in a study of response to subunit inactivated influenza vaccine. TCRdb re-called the RT-PCR reads through MiXCR, storing one row per CDR3 protein. In the table there are about 580,000 distinct CDR3 sequences, 14% of which are singletons. The input for sequencing was PBMCs from blood, taken 12 days after vaccination. The source of these receptors is a man aged 45-65 years who received an inactivated influenza vaccine.

This clonotype was detected many times. V and J are TRBV11-3 and TRBJ1-1; D is unclear. The V gene's germline CDR1 is SGHNT and CDR2 YENEEA. Trimming left V 5 bases short and J 3 bases short, with 10 bases between. This CDR3 region has 13 residues. The CDR3 loop reads CASSPSNDTEAFF. CDR3 DNA: TGTGCCAGCAGCCCCTCGAACGACACTGAAGCTTTCTTT. Filled out from reference TRBV11-3 and TRBJ1-1, the complete variable domain reads EAGVVQSPRYKIIEKKQPVAFWCNPISGHNTLYWYLQNLGQGPELLIRYENEEAVDDSQLPKDRFSAERLKGVDSTLKIQPAELGDSAVYLCASSPSNDTEAFFGQGTRLTVV.

CDR3 amino acids: CASSLASGRSSTDTQYF. The CDR3 nucleotides read TGTGCCAGCAGCTTGGCTAGCGGGAGGTCTAGCACAGATACGCAGTATTTT. The chain employs TRBV5-8 and TRBJ2-3; 11 bases are a match to TRBD2. There are 17 residues in the CDR3. Germline CDR1 reads SGHTS; CDR2 reads YDEGEE. After removal of 0 bases from V and 0 bases from J, the junction contained 3 bases not matched to a gene.

This rearrangement joins TRBV7-2 to TRBJ2-2, with D possibly TRBD2 on 5 matching bases. The V end was cut by 2 bases, the J end by 5 bases, with 12 bases between. Germline V gene sequence: CDR1 SGHTA, CDR2 FQGNSA. The CDR3 covers 15 residues. The CDR3 here is CASSLLAPGTGELFF. CDR3 DNA sequence: TGTGCCAGCAGCTTATTAGCCCCGGGAACCGGGGAGCTGTTTTTT.

The rearrangement links TRBV19 to TRBJ2-7; D call uncertain. The CDR3 is 16 residues long. The V and J ends lost 1 base and 0 bases respectively, with 13 bases between them. The germline V gene encodes CDR1 LNHDA and CDR2 SQIVND (reference sequence). CDR3 protein: CASSIGFFGNSYEQYF. DNA of the CDR3: TGTGCCAGTAGTATAGGGTTCTTTGGAAACTCCTACGAGCAGTACTTC.

This clonotype was detected many times. V is TRBV28 and J is TRBJ2-5, with D hard to call. V lost 4 bases to trimming and J lost 4 bases, with 13 bases between them. CDR3 length: 14 residues. Germline assignment: CDR1 MDHEN and CDR2 SYDVKM. For the CDR3, the DNA is TGTGCCAGCAGTTCGCCTTTAATTCGAGAGACCCAGTACTTC. Its translation: CASSSPLIRETQYF.